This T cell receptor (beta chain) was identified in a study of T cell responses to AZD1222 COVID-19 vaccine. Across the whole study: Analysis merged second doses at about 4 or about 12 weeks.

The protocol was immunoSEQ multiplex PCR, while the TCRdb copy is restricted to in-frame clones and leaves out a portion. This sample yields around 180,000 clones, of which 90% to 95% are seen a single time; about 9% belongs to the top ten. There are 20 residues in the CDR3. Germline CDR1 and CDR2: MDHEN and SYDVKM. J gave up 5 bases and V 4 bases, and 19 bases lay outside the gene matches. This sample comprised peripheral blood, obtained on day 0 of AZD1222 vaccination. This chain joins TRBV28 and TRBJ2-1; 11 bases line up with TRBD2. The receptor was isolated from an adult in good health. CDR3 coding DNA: TGTGCCAGCAGTTCCGTTACGGAGGAGGGACTAGCGGCCAAGGACAATGAGCAGTTCTTC. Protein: CASSSVTEEGLAAKDNEQFF.